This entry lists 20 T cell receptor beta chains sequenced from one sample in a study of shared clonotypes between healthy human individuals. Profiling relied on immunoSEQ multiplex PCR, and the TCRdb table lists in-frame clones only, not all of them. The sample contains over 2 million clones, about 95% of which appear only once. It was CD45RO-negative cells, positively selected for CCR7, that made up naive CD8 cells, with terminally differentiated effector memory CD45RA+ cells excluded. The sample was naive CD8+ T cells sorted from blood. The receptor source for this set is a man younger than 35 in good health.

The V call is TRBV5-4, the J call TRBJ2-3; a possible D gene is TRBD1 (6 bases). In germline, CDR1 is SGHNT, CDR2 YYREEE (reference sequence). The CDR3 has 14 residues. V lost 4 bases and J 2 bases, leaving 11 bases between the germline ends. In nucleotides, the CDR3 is TGTGCCAGCAGCACGACAGGATTCACAGATACGCAGTATTTT. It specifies CASSTTGFTDTQYF. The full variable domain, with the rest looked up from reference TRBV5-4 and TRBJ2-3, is ETGVTQSPTHLIKTRGQQVTLRCSSQSGHNTVSWYQQALGQGPQFIFQYYREEENGRGNFPPRFSGLQFPNYSSELNVNALELDDSALYLCASSTTGFTDTQYFGPGTRLTVL.

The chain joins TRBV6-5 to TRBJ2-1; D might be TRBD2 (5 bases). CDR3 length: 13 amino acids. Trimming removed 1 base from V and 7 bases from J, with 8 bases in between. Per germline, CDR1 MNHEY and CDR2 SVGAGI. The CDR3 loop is CASSYYLANEQFF. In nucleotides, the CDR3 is TGTGCCAGCAGTTACTATCTAGCTAATGAGCAGTTCTTC.

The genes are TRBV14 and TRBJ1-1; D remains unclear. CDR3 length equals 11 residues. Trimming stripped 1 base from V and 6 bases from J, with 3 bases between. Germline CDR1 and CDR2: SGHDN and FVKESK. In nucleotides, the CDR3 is TGTGCCAGCAGCCAAGGGGCTGAAGCTTTCTTT. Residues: CASSQGAEAFF.

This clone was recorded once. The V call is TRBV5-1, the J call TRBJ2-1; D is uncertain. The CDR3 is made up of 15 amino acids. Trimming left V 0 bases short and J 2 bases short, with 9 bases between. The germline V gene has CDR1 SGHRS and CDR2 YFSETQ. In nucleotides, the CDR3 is TGCGCCAGCAGCTTGGACAGTAGTCCCTACAATGAGCAGTTCTTC. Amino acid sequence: CASSLDSSPYNEQFF. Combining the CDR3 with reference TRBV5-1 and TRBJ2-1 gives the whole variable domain KAGVTQTPRYLIKTRGQQVTLSCSPISGHRSVSWYQQTPGQGLQFLFEYFSETQRNKGNFPGRFSGRQFSNSRSEMNVSTLELGDSALYLCASSLDSSPYNEQFFGPGTRLTVL.

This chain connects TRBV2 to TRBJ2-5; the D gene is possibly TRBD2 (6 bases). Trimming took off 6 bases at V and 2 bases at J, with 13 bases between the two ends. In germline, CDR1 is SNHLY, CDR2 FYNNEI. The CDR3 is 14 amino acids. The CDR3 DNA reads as TGTGCCAGCAGGGAACCCGGGGGTCAAGAGACCCAGTACTTC. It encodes CASREPGGQETQYF.

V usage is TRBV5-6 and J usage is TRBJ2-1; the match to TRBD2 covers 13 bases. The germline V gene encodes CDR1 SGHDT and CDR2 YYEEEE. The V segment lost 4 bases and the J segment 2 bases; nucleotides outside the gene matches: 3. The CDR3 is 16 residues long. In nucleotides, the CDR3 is TGTGCCAGCAGCCCCGGGACTAGCGGGGCCTACAATGAGCAGTTCTTC. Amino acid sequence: CASSPGTSGAYNEQFF. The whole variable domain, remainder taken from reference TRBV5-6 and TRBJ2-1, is DAGVTQSPTHLIKTRGQQVTLRCSPKSGHDTVSWYQQALGQGPQFIFQYYEEEERQRGNFPDRFSGHQFPNYSSELNVNALLLGDSALYLCASSPGTSGAYNEQFFGPGTRLTVL.

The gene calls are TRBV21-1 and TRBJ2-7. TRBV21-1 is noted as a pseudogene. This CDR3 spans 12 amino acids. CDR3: CASTTHTYEQYF. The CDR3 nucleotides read TGTGCCAGCACTACACATACCTACGAGCAGTACTTC.

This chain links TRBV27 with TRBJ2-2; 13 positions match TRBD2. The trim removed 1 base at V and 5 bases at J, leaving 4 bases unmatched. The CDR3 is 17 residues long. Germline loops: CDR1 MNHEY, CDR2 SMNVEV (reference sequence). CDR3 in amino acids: CASSLLTTSGGTGELFF. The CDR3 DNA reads TGTGCCAGCAGTTTATTAACGACTAGCGGGGGGACCGGGGAGCTGTTTTTT.

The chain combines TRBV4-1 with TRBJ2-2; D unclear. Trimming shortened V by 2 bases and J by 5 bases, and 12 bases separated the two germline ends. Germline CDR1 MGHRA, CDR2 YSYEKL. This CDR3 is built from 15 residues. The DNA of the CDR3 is TGCGCCAGCAGCCAATTTGAGTTGAGTACCGGGGAGCTGTTTTTT. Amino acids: CASSQFELSTGELFF.

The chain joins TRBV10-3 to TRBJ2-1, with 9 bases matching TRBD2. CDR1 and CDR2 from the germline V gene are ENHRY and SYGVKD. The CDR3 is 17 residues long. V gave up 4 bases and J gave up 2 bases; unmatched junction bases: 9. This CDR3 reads CAISAPTLAGPYNEQFF. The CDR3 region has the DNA TGTGCCATCAGTGCCCCTACCCTAGCGGGGCCCTACAATGAGCAGTTCTTC.

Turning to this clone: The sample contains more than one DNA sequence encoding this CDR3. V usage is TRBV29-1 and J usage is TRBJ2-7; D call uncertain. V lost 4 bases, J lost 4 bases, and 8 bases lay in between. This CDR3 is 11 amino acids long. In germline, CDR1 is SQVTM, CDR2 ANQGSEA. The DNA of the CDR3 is TGCAGCGTTGGCAGTGGGTACGAGCAGTACTTC. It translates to CSVGSGYEQYF.

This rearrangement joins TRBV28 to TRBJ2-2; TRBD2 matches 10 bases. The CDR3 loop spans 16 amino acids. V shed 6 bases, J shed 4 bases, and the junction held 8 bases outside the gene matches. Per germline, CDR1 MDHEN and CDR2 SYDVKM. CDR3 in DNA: TGTGCCAGCAGGACCCCCGGGACTAGCGTCACCGGGGAGCTGTTTTTT. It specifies CASRTPGTSVTGELFF.

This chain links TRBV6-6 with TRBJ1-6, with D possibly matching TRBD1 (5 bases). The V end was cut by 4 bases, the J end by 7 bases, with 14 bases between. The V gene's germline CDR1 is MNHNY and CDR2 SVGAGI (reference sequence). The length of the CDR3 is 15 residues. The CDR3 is CASSWQGGQNSPLHF. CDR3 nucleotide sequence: TGTGCCAGCAGTTGGCAGGGCGGGCAAAATTCACCCCTCCACTTT.

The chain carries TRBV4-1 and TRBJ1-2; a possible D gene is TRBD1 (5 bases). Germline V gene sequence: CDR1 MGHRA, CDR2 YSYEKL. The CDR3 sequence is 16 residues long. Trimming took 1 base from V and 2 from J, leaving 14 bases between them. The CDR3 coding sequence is TGCGCCAGCAGCCAAGCGGCCGGGGGAGGGAACTATGGCTACACCTTC. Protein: CASSQAAGGGNYGYTF.

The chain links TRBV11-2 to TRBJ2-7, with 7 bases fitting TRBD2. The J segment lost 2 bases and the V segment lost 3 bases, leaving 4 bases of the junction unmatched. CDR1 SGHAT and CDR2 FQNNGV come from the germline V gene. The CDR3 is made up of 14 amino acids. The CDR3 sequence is CASSFASGAYEQYF. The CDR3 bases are TGTGCCAGCAGCTTCGCTAGCGGAGCCTACGAGCAGTACTTC.

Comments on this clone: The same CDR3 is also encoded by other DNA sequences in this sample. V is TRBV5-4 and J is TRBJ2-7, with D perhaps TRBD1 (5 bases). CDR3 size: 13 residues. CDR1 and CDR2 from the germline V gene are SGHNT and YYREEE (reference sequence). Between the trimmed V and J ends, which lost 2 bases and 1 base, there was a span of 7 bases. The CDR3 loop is CASSLGVSYEQYF. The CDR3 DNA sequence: TGTGCCAGCAGCTTAGGGGTATCCTACGAGCAGTACTTC.

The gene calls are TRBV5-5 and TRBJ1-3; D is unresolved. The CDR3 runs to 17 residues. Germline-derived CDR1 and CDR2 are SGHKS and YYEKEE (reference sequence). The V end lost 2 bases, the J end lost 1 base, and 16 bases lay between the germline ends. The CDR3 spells CASSFYPPSGSGNTIYF. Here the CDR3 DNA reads TGTGCCAGCAGCTTCTACCCGCCGTCGGGATCTGGAAACACCATATATTTT. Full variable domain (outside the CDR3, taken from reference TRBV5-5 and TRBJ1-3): DAGVTQSPTHLIKTRGQQVTLRCSPISGHKSVSWYQQVLGQGPQFIFQYYEKEERGRGNFPDRFSARQFPNYSSELNVNALLLGDSALYLCASSFYPPSGSGNTIYFGEGSWLTVV.

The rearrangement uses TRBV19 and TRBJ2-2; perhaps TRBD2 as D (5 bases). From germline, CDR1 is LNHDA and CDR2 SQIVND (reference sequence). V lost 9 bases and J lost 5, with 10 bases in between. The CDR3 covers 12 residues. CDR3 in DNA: TGTGCCAGCGCGGCGGGTACCGGGGAGCTGTTTTTT. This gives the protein CASAAGTGELFF.

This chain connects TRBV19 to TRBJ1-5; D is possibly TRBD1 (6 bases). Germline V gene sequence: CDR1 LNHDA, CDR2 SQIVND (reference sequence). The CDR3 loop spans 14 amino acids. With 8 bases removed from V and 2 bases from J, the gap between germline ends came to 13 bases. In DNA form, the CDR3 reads TGTGCCAGTGGGTCTTACAGGGGCAATCAGCCCCAGCATTTT. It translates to CASGSYRGNQPQHF.

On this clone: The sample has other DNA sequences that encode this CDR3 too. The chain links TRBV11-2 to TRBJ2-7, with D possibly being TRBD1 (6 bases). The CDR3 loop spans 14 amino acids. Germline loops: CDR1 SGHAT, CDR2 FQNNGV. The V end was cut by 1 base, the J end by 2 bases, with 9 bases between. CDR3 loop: CASSLVSGAYEQYF. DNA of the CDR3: TGTGCCAGCAGCTTAGTATCAGGGGCCTACGAGCAGTACTTC.